This T cell receptor beta chain originates from a study of Ad26.COV2.S vaccination and SARS-CoV-2 variants. The wider study: Donor was assigned to the Ad26.COV2.S arm of trial COV1001.

This clone showed up just a few times. Germline-derived CDR1 and CDR2 are SGHTA and FQGNSA. The CDR3 consists of 16 residues. The V end was cut by 5 bases, the J end by 5 bases, with 19 bases between. Sequenced by immunoSEQ multiplex PCR; TCRdb stores in-frame clones only, minus some. Here the sample spans about 680,000 clones, 70% to 90% being singletons. This sample's treatment: approximately 18 received Ad26.COV2.S at low or high dose, single or two shots; 5 received placebo; per-sample allocation not given. Day 63 after the first injection of vaccine or placebo was the sampling time. Expressing Wuhan-strain SARS-CoV-2 spike, an Ad26 vector served as the vaccine.

The clonotype was recovered from a person aged 18 to 59 who received the Ad26.COV2.S COVID-19 vaccine or a placebo. This chain uses TRBV7-2 with TRBJ2-1; D is uncertain. The material was peripheral blood, obtained in a trial of Ad26.COV2.S vaccine versus placebo. The CDR3 DNA follows: TGTGCCAGCAGCAAGTTTCCGCGGACGTCCGACAATGAGCAGTTCTTC. It codes for CASSKFPRTSDNEQFF.